This is a list of T cell receptor beta chains from one sample in a study of blood T cell repertoires in COVID-19. Repertoires were generated with immunoSEQ multiplex PCR, while TCRdb's copy carries only in-frame clones and drops some. In the table there are roughly 200,000 clones, 75% to 90% of which are singletons. Material: PBMCs or T cells enriched from blood (not recorded which). These receptors all come from a woman aged 25 to 39 who had been exposed to COVID-19. Both conserved end residues are part of each CDR3. Each record gives: CDR3 protein, CDR3 DNA, V gene, D gene, J gene. D genes are given only for firm matches.

cdr3_aa: CASSLQGTNEKLFF; cdr3_nt: TGTGCCAGCAGTCTACAGGGAACTAATGAAAAACTGTTTTTT; v_call: TRBV2; d_call: -; j_call: TRBJ1-4
cdr3_aa: CASSLDLGGNGYTF; cdr3_nt: TGTGCCAGCAGCTTAGACCTTGGGGGGAATGGCTACACCTTC; v_call: TRBV11-2; d_call: -; j_call: TRBJ1-2
cdr3_aa: CASSAPGQGHYGYTF; cdr3_nt: TGTGCCAGTAGTGCACCGGGACAGGGGCACTATGGCTACACCTTC; v_call: TRBV19; d_call: TRBD1; j_call: TRBJ1-2
cdr3_aa: CASSKGPTGPNPATNEKLFF; cdr3_nt: TGTGCCAGCAGCAAAGGGCCTACAGGTCCGAATCCAGCAACTAATGAAAAACTGTTTTTT; v_call: TRBV21-1; d_call: -; j_call: TRBJ1-4
cdr3_aa: CASSSGMNTEAFF; cdr3_nt: TGTGCCAGCAGTTCAGGTATGAACACTGAAGCTTTCTTT; v_call: TRBV6-4; d_call: -; j_call: TRBJ1-1
cdr3_aa: CASSSDKGARAFF; cdr3_nt: TGTGCCAGCAGTTCGGACAAGGGGGCTAGAGCTTTCTTT; v_call: TRBV11-2; d_call: TRBD1; j_call: TRBJ1-1
cdr3_aa: CASSSADRGNTIYF; cdr3_nt: TGCGCCAGCAGCAGCGCGGACAGGGGAAACACCATATATTTT; v_call: TRBV5-1; d_call: TRBD1; j_call: TRBJ1-3
cdr3_aa: CASSKGLPGTGELFF; cdr3_nt: TGTGCCAGCAGCAAGGGACTCCCGGGAACCGGGGAGCTGTTTTTT; v_call: TRBV2; d_call: -; j_call: TRBJ2-2
cdr3_aa: CASSPGTSFTHEQFF; cdr3_nt: TGCGCCAGCAGCCCCGGGACTAGCTTTACCCATGAGCAGTTCTTC; v_call: TRBV5-1; d_call: TRBD2; j_call: TRBJ2-1
cdr3_aa: CASSPPGRNEQFF; cdr3_nt: TGTGCCAGCAGTCCACCCGGGAGGAATGAGCAGTTCTTC; v_call: TRBV12-3/TRBV12-4; d_call: TRBD2; j_call: TRBJ2-1
cdr3_aa: CASSQDRQGNEKLFF; cdr3_nt: TGTGCCAGCAGCCAAGATCGGCAGGGTAACGAAAAACTGTTTTTT; v_call: TRBV3-1/TRBV3-2; d_call: -; j_call: TRBJ1-4
cdr3_aa: CAWSEGPVVEKLFF; cdr3_nt: TGTGCCTGGAGTGAGGGGCCTGTAGTCGAAAAACTGTTTTTT; v_call: TRBV30; d_call: -; j_call: TRBJ1-4
cdr3_aa: CASSQDQTGEQYF; cdr3_nt: TGTGCCAGCAGCCAAGATCAAACAGGAGAGCAGTACTTC; v_call: TRBV3-1/TRBV3-2; d_call: -; j_call: TRBJ2-7